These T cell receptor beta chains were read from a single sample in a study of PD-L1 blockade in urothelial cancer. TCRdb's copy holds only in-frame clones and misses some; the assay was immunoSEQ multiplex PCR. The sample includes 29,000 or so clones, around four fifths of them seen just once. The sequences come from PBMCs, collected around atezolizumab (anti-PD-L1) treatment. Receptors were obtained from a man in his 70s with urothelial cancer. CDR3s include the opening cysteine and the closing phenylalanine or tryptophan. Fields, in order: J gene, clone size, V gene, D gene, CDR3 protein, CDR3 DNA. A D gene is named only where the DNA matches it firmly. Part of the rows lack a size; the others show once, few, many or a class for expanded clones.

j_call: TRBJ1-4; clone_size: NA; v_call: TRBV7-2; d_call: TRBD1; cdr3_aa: CASSLGGQGNEKLFF; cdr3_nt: TGTGCCAGCAGCTTAGGGGGACAGGGAAATGAAAAACTGTTTTTT
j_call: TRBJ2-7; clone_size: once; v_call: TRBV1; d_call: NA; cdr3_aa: CTSSQGAGQNQTYEQYF; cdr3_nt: TGCACCAGCAGCCAAGGGGCGGGACAGAACCAGACCTACGAGCAGTACTTC
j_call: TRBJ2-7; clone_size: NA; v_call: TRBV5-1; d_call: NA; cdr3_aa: CASSSGTTLPYEQYF; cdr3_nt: TGCGCCAGCAGCTCCGGGACAACGCTCCCCTACGAGCAGTACTTC
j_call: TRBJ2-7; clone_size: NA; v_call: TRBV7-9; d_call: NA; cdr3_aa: CASSPAYEQYF; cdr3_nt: TGTGCCAGCAGCCCCGCCTACGAGCAGTACTTC
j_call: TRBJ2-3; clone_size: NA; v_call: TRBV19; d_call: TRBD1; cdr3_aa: CASSPPGQRDTQYF; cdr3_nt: TGTGCCAGTAGTCCTCCGGGACAGCGAGATACGCAGTATTTT
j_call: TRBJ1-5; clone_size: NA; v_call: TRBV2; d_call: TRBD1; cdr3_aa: CASTETGSNQPQHF; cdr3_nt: TGTGCCAGCACCGAGACAGGGAGCAATCAGCCCCAGCATTTT
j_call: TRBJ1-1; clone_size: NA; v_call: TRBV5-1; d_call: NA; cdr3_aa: CASSQQGTKKAFF; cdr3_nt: TGCGCCAGCAGCCAACAGGGTACCAAAAAAGCTTTCTTT
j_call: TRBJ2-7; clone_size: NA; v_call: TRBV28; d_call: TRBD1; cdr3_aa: CASSPYRGVIYEQYF; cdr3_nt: TGTGCCAGCAGCCCCTACAGGGGAGTTATCTACGAGCAGTACTTC
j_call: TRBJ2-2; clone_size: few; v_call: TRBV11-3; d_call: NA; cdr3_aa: CASSLGVEGELFF; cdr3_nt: TGTGCCAGCAGCTTAGGCGTCGAGGGGGAGCTGTTTTTT
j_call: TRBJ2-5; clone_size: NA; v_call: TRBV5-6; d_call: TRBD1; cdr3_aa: CATSTGGIRETQYF; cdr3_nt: TGTGCCACCTCGACAGGGGGCATACGGGAGACCCAGTACTTC
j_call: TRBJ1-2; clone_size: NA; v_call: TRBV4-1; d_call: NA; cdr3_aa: CASSQADSYGYTF; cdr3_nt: TGCGCCAGCAGCCAAGCAGACAGCTATGGCTACACCTTC
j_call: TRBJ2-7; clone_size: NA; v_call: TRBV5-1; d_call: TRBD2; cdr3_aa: CASTPTSGTEQYF; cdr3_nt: TGCGCCAGCACCCCGACTAGCGGCACCGAGCAGTACTTC
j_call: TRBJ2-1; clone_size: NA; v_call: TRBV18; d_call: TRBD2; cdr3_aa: CASSPIPGLAGVVQFF; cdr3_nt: TGTGCCAGCTCACCAATCCCGGGACTAGCGGGAGTAGTGCAGTTCTTC
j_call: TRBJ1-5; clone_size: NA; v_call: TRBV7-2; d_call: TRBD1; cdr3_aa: CASSLVVTGVGQPQHF; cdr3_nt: TGTGCCAGCAGCTTAGTGGTGACAGGGGTCGGGCAGCCCCAGCATTTT
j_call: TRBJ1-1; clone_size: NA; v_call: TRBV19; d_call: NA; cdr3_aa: CASGLLNTEAFF; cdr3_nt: TGTGCCTCGGGGTTATTGAACACTGAAGCTTTCTTT
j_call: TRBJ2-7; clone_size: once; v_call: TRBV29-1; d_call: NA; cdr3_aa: CSVERPGESNEQYF; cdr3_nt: TGCAGCGTTGAAAGGCCAGGGGAATCCAACGAGCAGTACTTC
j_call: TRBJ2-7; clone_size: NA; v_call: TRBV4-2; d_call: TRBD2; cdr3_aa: CASSQDSAGGGEQYF; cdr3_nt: TGTGCCAGCAGCCAAGATTCAGCGGGAGGTGGCGAGCAGTACTTC
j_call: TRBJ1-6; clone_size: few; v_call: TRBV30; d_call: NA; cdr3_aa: CAWRADNGNSPLHF; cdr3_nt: TGTGCCTGGAGGGCGGACAACGGTAATTCACCCCTCCACTTT
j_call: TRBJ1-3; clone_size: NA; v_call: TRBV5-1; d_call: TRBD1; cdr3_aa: CASSFGQASSGNTIYF; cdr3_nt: TGCGCCAGCAGCTTCGGACAGGCTAGCTCTGGAAACACCATATATTTT
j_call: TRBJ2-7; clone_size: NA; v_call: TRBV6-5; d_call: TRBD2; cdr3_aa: CASSQGLAANEQYF; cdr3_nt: TGTGCCAGCAGCCAAGGACTAGCGGCCAACGAGCAGTACTTC
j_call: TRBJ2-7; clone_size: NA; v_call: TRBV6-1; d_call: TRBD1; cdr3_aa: CASRLGQGRWGEQYF; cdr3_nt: TGTGCCAGCAGGCTCGGACAGGGCAGATGGGGCGAGCAGTACTTC
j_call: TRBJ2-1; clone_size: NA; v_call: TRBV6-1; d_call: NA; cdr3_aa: CASSQGFYNEQFF; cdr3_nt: TGTGCCAGCAGTCAGGGGTTCTACAATGAGCAGTTCTTC
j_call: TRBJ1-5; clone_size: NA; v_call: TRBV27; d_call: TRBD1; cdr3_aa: CASRLRAGGAVQPQHF; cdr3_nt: TGTGCCAGCAGACTAAGGGCAGGGGGCGCGGTCCAGCCCCAGCATTTT
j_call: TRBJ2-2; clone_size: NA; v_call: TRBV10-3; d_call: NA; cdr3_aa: CAISDGRGDGELFF; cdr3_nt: TGTGCCATCAGTGATGGCAGGGGGGACGGGGAGCTGTTTTTT
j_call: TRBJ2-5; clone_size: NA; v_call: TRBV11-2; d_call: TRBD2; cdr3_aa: CASSLDSLASVNF; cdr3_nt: TGTGCCAGCAGCTTAGATTCACTAGCGTCCGTCAACTTC
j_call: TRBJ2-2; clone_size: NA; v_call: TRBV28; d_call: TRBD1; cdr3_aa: CASSRQGGTGELFF; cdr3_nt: TGTGCCAGCAGTCGACAGGGGGGCACCGGGGAGCTGTTTTTT
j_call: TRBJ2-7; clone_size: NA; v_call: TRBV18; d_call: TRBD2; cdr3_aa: CASSLEGLAVLSYEQYF; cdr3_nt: TGTGCCAGCTCACTAGAAGGACTAGCGGTACTTTCCTACGAGCAGTACTTC
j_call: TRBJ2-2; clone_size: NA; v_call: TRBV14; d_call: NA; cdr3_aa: CASSQVQGTNTGELFF; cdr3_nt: TGTGCCAGCAGCCAAGTTCAGGGGACGAACACCGGGGAGCTGTTTTTT
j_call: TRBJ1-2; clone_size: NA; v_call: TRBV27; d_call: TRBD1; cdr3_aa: CASSSLSGDRGGYTF; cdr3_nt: TGTGCCAGCAGTTCCTTATCCGGGGACAGGGGGGGCTACACCTTC
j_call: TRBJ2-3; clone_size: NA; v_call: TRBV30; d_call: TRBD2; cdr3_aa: CAWETGGGTDTQYF; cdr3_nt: TGTGCCTGGGAAACTGGGGGGGGCACAGATACGCAGTATTTT
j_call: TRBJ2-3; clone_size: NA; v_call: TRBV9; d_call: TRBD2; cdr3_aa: CASTRTSGSSDTQYF; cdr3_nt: TGTGCCAGCACCAGGACTAGCGGGAGTTCGGATACGCAGTATTTT
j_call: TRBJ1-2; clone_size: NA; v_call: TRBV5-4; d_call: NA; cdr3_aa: CASSSQTRANYGYTF; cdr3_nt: TGTGCCAGCAGCTCACAGACGAGAGCTAACTATGGCTACACCTTC
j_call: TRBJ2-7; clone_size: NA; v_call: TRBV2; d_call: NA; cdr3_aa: CASRLVSYEQYF; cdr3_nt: TGTGCCAGCAGGCTAGTCTCCTACGAGCAGTACTTC
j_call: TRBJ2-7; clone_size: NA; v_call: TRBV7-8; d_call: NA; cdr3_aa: CASSSGGGGNEQYF; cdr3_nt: TGTGCCAGCAGCAGCGGTGGAGGCGGGAACGAGCAGTACTTC
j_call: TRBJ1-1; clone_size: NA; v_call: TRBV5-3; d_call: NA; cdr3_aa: CARSARTDQKNTEAFF; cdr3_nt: TGTGCCAGAAGCGCCAGGACAGACCAGAAGAACACTGAAGCTTTCTTT
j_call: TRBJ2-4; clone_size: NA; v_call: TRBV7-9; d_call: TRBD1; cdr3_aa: CASSFGTGQVTIQYF; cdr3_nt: TGTGCCAGCAGCTTTGGCACGGGACAGGTCACCATTCAGTACTTC
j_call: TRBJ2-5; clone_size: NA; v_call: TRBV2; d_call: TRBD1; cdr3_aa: CASRDWDSRETQYF; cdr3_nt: TGTGCCAGCAGGGACTGGGACAGCCGAGAGACCCAGTACTTC
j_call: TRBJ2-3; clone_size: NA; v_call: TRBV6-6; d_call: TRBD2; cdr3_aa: CASSYQPGLAGDTQYF; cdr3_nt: TGTGCCAGCAGTTACCAACCGGGACTAGCGGGAGATACGCAGTATTTT
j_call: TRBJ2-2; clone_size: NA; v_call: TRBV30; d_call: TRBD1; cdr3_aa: CAWGQDTGELFF; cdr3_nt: TGTGCCTGGGGACAGGACACCGGGGAGCTGTTTTTT
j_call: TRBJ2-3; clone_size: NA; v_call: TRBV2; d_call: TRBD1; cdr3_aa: CATTSDRGADTQYF; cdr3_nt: TGTGCCACCACCTCGGACAGGGGAGCGGATACGCAGTATTTT
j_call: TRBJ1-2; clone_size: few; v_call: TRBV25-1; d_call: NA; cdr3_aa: CASRPPGVWYGYTF; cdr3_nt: TGTGCCAGCAGACCACCGGGGGTTTGGTATGGCTACACCTTC
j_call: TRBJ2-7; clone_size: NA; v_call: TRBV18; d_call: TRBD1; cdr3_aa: CASSPSWDRGNEQYF; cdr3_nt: TGTGCCAGCTCACCCTCCTGGGACAGGGGAAACGAGCAGTACTTC
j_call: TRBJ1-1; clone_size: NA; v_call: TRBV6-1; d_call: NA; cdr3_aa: CASRFVRLGETEAFF; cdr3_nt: TGTGCCAGCAGATTTGTTAGGCTTGGGGAGACTGAAGCTTTCTTT
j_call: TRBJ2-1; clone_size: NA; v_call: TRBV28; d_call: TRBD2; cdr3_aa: CASSYSGRREFF; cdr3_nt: TGTGCCAGCAGTTACAGCGGGAGGCGCGAGTTCTTC
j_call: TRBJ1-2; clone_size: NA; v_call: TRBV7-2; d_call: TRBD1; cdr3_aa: CASSSRDRPYGYTF; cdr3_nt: TGTGCCAGCAGCTCCCGGGACAGACCCTATGGCTACACCTTC
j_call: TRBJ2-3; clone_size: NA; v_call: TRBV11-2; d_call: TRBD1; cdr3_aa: CASSPGRGGQGTDTQYF; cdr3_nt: TGTGCCAGCAGCCCCGGTCGTGGGGGACAGGGAACAGATACGCAGTATTTT
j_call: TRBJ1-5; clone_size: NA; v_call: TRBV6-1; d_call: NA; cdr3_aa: CASRWKGGQPQHF; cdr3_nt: TGTGCCAGCAGATGGAAAGGAGGCCAGCCCCAGCATTTT
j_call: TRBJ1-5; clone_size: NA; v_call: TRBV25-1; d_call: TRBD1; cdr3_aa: CASSGGGPGQPQHF; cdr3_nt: TGTGCCAGCAGTGGAGGGGGCCCGGGTCAGCCCCAGCATTTT
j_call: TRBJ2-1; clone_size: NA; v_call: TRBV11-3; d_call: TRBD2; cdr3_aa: CASSRGENEQFF; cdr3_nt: TGTGCCAGCAGTCGGGGGGAAAATGAGCAGTTCTTC
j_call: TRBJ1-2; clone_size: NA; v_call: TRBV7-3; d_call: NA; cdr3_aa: CASSFQPGTLPYTF; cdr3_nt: TGTGCCAGCAGCTTTCAGCCCGGGACACTTCCTTACACCTTC
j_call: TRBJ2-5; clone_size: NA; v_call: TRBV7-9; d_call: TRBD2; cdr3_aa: CASSLLSGGFEETQYF; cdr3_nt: TGTGCCAGCAGCTTATTGAGCGGGGGTTTCGAAGAGACCCAGTACTTC
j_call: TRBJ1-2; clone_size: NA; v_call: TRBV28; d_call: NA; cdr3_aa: CASSLSGEGSNYGYTF; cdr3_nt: TGTGCCAGCAGTTTGAGCGGGGAGGGAAGTAACTATGGCTACACCTTC
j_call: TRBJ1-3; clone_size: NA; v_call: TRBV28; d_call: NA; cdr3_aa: CASSSAGGAGNTIYF; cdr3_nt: TGTGCCAGCAGTTCCGCGGGGGGGGCTGGAAACACCATATATTTT